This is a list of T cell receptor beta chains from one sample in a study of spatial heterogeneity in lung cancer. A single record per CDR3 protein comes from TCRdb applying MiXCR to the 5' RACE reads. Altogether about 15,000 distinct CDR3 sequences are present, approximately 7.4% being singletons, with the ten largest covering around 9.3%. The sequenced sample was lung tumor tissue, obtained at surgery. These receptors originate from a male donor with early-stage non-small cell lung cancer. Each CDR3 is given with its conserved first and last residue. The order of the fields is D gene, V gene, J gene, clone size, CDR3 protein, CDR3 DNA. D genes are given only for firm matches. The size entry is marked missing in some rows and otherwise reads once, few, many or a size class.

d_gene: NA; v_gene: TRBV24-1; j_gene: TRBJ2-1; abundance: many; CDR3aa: CATSEGGVNEQFF; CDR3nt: TGTGCCACCAGTGAGGGCGGGGTAAATGAGCAGTTCTTC
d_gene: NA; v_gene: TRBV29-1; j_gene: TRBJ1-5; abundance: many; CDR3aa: CSVGGFNQPQHF; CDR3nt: TGCAGCGTTGGGGGATTCAATCAGCCCCAGCATTTT
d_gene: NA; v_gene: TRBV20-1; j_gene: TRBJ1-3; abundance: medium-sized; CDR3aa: CSARDPNSGNTIYF; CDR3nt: TGCAGTGCTAGAGATCCCAACTCTGGAAACACCATATATTTT
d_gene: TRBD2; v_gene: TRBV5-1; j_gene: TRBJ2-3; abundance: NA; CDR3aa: CASSLMTSGTDTQYF; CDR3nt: TGCGCCAGCAGCTTAATGACTAGCGGAACAGATACGCAGTATTTT
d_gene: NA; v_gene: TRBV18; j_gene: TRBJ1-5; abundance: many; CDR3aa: CASSRSQTPYSNQPQHF; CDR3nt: TGTGCCAGCTCACGATCCCAGACTCCCTATAGCAATCAGCCCCAGCATTTT
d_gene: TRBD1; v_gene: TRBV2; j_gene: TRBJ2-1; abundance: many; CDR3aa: CASRPGQGLDEQFF; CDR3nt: TGTGCCAGCCGTCCGGGACAGGGCTTAGATGAGCAGTTCTTC
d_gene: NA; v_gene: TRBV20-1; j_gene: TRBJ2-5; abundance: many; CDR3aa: CSAKRGGETQYF; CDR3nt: TGCAGTGCTAAGAGGGGGGGGGAGACCCAGTACTTC
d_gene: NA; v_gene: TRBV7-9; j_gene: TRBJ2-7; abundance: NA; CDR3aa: CASSLGGEIYEQYF; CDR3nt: TGTGCCAGCAGCTTAGGGGGGGAGATCTACGAGCAGTACTTC
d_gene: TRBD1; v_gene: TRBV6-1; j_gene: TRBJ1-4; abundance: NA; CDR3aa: CASRRDDRVIREKLFF; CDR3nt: TGTGCCAGCAGACGGGACGACAGGGTAATTCGCGAAAAACTGTTTTTT
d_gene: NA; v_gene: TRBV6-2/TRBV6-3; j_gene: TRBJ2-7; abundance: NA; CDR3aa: CASSLTYYEQYF; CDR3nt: TGTGCCAGCAGCCTTACATATTACGAGCAGTACTTC
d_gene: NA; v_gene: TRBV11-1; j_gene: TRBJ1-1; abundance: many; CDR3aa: CASSPGHQTEAFF; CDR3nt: TGTGCCAGCAGCCCGGGACATCAGACTGAAGCTTTCTTT
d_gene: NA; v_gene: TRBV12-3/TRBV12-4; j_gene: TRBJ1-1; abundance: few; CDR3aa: CASSPGSEAFF; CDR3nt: TGTGCCAGCAGTCCAGGGAGTGAAGCTTTCTTT
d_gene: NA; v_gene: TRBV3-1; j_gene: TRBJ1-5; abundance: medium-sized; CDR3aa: CASSQGHSNQPQHF; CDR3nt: TGTGCCAGCAGCCAGGGACATAGCAATCAGCCCCAGCATTTT
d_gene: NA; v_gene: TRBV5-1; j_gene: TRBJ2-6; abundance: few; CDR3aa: CASSLGATLSGANVLTF; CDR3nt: TGCGCCAGCAGTCTGGGGGCAACCCTCTCTGGGGCCAACGTCCTGACTTTC